The source of this TCR beta chain is a study of siplizumab effects on memory and regulatory T cells (dated 2019 in TCRdb). Some background on the complete study: The study examined how the anti-CD2 antibody siplizumab affects alloreactive T-cell subsets in allogeneic mixed lymphocyte reactions built from human PBMCs. Here is what the overall study found, with its caveats: Roughly 80-96% of proliferating CD4+ or CD8+ clones could not be assigned a naive or memory phenotype. Among mappable alloreactive CD4+ clones, the Treg-derived fraction averaged approximately 66% with siplizumab versus around 25% in control reactions. Whether proliferating Tregs from siplizumab cultures were suppressive was not functionally confirmed. Siplizumab significantly reduced the cumulative frequency of alloreactive sequences traceable to unstimulated CD4+ memory T cells. Greater diversity appeared to be present in unstimulated naive T cells than in memory T cells, and a substantial contribution to the alloresponse seemed to be made by naive cells. Sequences below about 10^-5 frequency were poorly captured, so only a minor fraction of alloreactive clones could be mapped to unstimulated subsets.

The CDR3 runs 19 residues from the cysteine to the phenylalanine. The read is trimmed to its CDR3 DNA, 57 bases read in frame from base 1. Unmatched junction bases come to 15, with V trimmed by 2 bases and J by 0 bases. The germline V gene (reference sequence) specifies GTSNPN as CDR1 and SVGIG as CDR2. Libraries were prepared through the immunoSEQ multiplex PCR assay. Some 1.1 x 10^5 TCR templates per sample were assayed on the deep sequencing platform. Genomic DNA extracted from sorted T cells was used for TCRbeta CDR3 sequencing. The original pipeline was this. The R programming language was used for the clonal analysis of the TCRbeta CDR3 data. Alloreactive CD4+ and CD8+ clones were defined by comparing unstimulated samples with post-reaction CFSE-low samples. Regulatory or non-regulatory origin was assigned to alloreactive CD4+ clones by matching of sequences to sorted unstimulated Treg and non-Treg repertoires. TCRdb stores this immuneACCESS table with in-frame sequences only. Part of the clones is absent; in the studies checked, under half of the shortfall reflects unresolved V genes, and no reason is known for the rest. That table gives V, J and clone size, and the DNA gave D and trimming. The sample table lists tens of thousands of clones, under 98% of them with a count of one. Together, the top ten hold approximately 0.59% of the sample.

Notes on this clone: It lacks a known antigen. Per-nucleotide qualities are absent, and no much larger clonotype sits a single base away.

Additional sequencing covered unstimulated subsets from a few donor pairs, namely CD8+ effector memory, CD4+ naive, CD8+ TEMRA, CD4+ memory and CD8+ naive. Sorted unstimulated T cells and proliferating T cells recovered from mixed lymphocyte reactions were subjected to TCRbeta CDR3 sequencing. Fresh whole blood from nine to ten HLA-typed healthy donors was used as the source from which PBMCs were isolated. The receptor was isolated from a human donor in good health. Sequences were obtained from naive CD4+ T cells sorted from blood. What the cell subset or site label conveys for this sample: unstimulated naive T cells. Recombination linked TRBV30 to TRBJ1-3; 8 central nucleotides agree with TRBD1. The base sequence is TGTGCCTGGAGTAAACTAGCCCGGACAGGGCCTTTCTCTGGAAACACCATATATTTT. It codes for CAWSKLARTGPFSGNTIYF. Supplemented by the reference TRBV30 and TRBJ1-3 proteins around the CDR3, the complete variable domain is SQTIHQWPATLVQPVGSPLSLECTVEGTSNPNLYWYRQAAGRGLQLLFYSVGIGQISSEVPQNLSASRPQDRQFILSSKKLLLSDSGFYLCAWSKLARTGPFSGNTIYFGEGSWLTVV.